The T cell receptor (beta chain) under discussion was sequenced for a study of monozygotic twins with inflammatory bowel disease. UMIs with a 6-nucleotide sample barcode were added by template switching. Following a re-call of the 5' RACE reads, TCRdb has one entry per CDR3 protein and lacks DNA. This table lists over 100,000 distinct CDR3 sequences. The CDR3 has 14 amino acids. Sequenced: blood. This rearrangement joins TRBV12-3 or TRBV12-4 to TRBJ2-3; the TCRdb call, TRBD2, lacks DNA for checking. The clonotype comes from a human donor with ulcerative colitis or Crohn's disease, or a healthy co-twin of an affected twin (not recorded which). This chain's CDR3 is CASTRGSRADTQYF.